This is a list of T cell receptor beta chains from one sample in a study of T cell changes during pregnancy in multiple sclerosis. Data came from immunoSEQ multiplex PCR; TCRdb stores just in-frame clones and leaves some out. The sample records 50,000 to 75,000 clones, 91% being singletons. This material consisted of peripheral blood, taken after pregnancy. Receptors originate from a female donor in good health, enrolled as a control in a pregnancy study. Both conserved end residues are part of each CDR3. The D gene is left open where the match is weak. Some rows mark clone size as missing; the rest say once, few, many or name a class of expanded clone.

cdr3_nt: TGTGCCACCTCCGCTACAGTTGATCAAGAGACCCAGTACTTC
cdr3_aa: CATSATVDQETQYF
v_call: TRBV10-3
j_call: TRBJ2-5
cdr3_length: 14
d_call: -
clone_size: -

cdr3_nt: TGCGCCAGCAGCTTGGGACAGGCAGGGCAGCCCCAGCATTTT
cdr3_aa: CASSLGQAGQPQHF
v_call: TRBV5-1
j_call: TRBJ1-5
cdr3_length: 14
d_call: -
clone_size: -

cdr3_nt: TGTGCCAGTAGGGTTAGCGGGCAAGAGACCCAGTACTTC
cdr3_aa: CASRVSGQETQYF
v_call: TRBV19
j_call: TRBJ2-5
cdr3_length: 13
d_call: TRBD2
clone_size: -

cdr3_nt: TGCGCCAGCAGCCAAGATAACCTAGCGGGGGGCCGGGACATTCAGTACTTC
cdr3_aa: CASSQDNLAGGRDIQYF
v_call: TRBV4-1
j_call: TRBJ2-4
cdr3_length: 17
d_call: TRBD2
clone_size: -

cdr3_nt: TGTGCCAGCAGTTACATGGGCGACTATGGCTACACCTTC
cdr3_aa: CASSYMGDYGYTF
v_call: TRBV6-5
j_call: TRBJ1-2
cdr3_length: 13
d_call: -
clone_size: -

cdr3_nt: TGTGCCAGTAGTGTACAGACAGGGGCCTTGAACACTGAAGCTTTCTTT
cdr3_aa: CASSVQTGALNTEAFF
v_call: TRBV19
j_call: TRBJ1-1
cdr3_length: 16
d_call: TRBD1
clone_size: -

cdr3_nt: TGTGCCAGCAGAGAAAGGACTAGCGGGGTGGCCGGGGAGCTGTTTTTT
cdr3_aa: CASRERTSGVAGELFF
v_call: TRBV7-6
j_call: TRBJ2-2
cdr3_length: 16
d_call: TRBD2
clone_size: -

cdr3_nt: TGTGCCTGGAAAGTGGGGGGGGGCTACGAGCAGTACTTC
cdr3_aa: CAWKVGGGYEQYF
v_call: TRBV30
j_call: TRBJ2-7
cdr3_length: 13
d_call: TRBD2
clone_size: -

cdr3_nt: TGTGCCAGCAGCCAAGAGCCCCCCTGGGACAGGGATGGCTACACCTTC
cdr3_aa: CASSQEPPWDRDGYTF
v_call: TRBV4-2
j_call: TRBJ1-2
cdr3_length: 16
d_call: TRBD1
clone_size: -

cdr3_nt: TGCAGCGCCGAAGGGGAAACTGAAGCTTTCTTT
cdr3_aa: CSAEGETEAFF
v_call: TRBV29-1
j_call: TRBJ1-1
cdr3_length: 11
d_call: -
clone_size: -

cdr3_nt: TGTGCCAGCAGTCCTCGACAGAACACTGAAGCTTTCTTT
cdr3_aa: CASSPRQNTEAFF
v_call: TRBV6-5
j_call: TRBJ1-1
cdr3_length: 13
d_call: -
clone_size: -

cdr3_nt: TGTGCCTGGAGCAGGGGGAAGGGGGCCGGGGAGACCCAGTACTTC
cdr3_aa: CAWSRGKGAGETQYF
v_call: TRBV30
j_call: TRBJ2-5
cdr3_length: 15
d_call: TRBD1
clone_size: -

cdr3_nt: TGTGCCAGCAGCTTACAGGGGGCGAGAACTGAAGCTTTCTTT
cdr3_aa: CASSLQGARTEAFF
v_call: TRBV7-2
j_call: TRBJ1-1
cdr3_length: 14
d_call: TRBD1
clone_size: -

cdr3_nt: TGTGCCAGCCGGGCGGGCGCAGAAACTAATGAAAAACTGTTTTTT
cdr3_aa: CASRAGAETNEKLFF
v_call: TRBV27
j_call: TRBJ1-4
cdr3_length: 15
d_call: -
clone_size: once

cdr3_nt: TGTGCCAGCACCTATGGGACTAGGGGATACGAGCAGTACTTC
cdr3_aa: CASTYGTRGYEQYF
v_call: TRBV7-2
j_call: TRBJ2-7
cdr3_length: 14
d_call: TRBD2
clone_size: -

cdr3_nt: TGTGCCAGCAGTTACCCGGGAGGGGTTGAAGCTTTCTTT
cdr3_aa: CASSYPGGVEAFF
v_call: TRBV6-5
j_call: TRBJ1-1
cdr3_length: 13
d_call: -
clone_size: once

cdr3_nt: TGTGCCAGCAGCCTAAGACAGGGTATAGATACGCAGTATTTT
cdr3_aa: CASSLRQGIDTQYF
v_call: TRBV6-6
j_call: TRBJ2-3
cdr3_length: 14
d_call: TRBD1
clone_size: once

cdr3_nt: TGTGCCAGCAGCTCTGGAGGGACAGTAGGTGAAAAACTGTTTTTT
cdr3_aa: CASSSGGTVGEKLFF
v_call: TRBV13
j_call: TRBJ1-4
cdr3_length: 15
d_call: TRBD1
clone_size: -

cdr3_nt: TGTGCCAGCAGCTCCTACGTTGGCTACGAGCAGTACTTC
cdr3_aa: CASSSYVGYEQYF
v_call: TRBV7-6
j_call: TRBJ2-7
cdr3_length: 13
d_call: -
clone_size: -

cdr3_nt: TGCGCCAGCAGCCCCGGGACTAGCGGGGGTCGCAAGGAGACCCAGTACTTC
cdr3_aa: CASSPGTSGGRKETQYF
v_call: TRBV4-1
j_call: TRBJ2-5
cdr3_length: 17
d_call: TRBD2
clone_size: -

cdr3_nt: TGCAGCGTGTCGGAGGTGTCTAATGAAAAACTGTTTTTT
cdr3_aa: CSVSEVSNEKLFF
v_call: TRBV29-1
j_call: TRBJ1-4
cdr3_length: 13
d_call: -
clone_size: -

cdr3_nt: TGTGCCAGCAGCACCCGACAGGGGAGCACAGATACGCAGTATTTT
cdr3_aa: CASSTRQGSTDTQYF
v_call: TRBV7-9
j_call: TRBJ2-3
cdr3_length: 15
d_call: TRBD1
clone_size: once

cdr3_nt: TGTGCCAGCAGCTTAGTTTCGGGTAGGGAAGCTTTCTTT
cdr3_aa: CASSLVSGREAFF
v_call: TRBV11-3
j_call: TRBJ1-1
cdr3_length: 13
d_call: -
clone_size: -

cdr3_nt: TGTGCCAGCAGTGCTCAACAGGGTCTTAATGAAAAACTGTTTTTT
cdr3_aa: CASSAQQGLNEKLFF
v_call: TRBV6-1
j_call: TRBJ1-4
cdr3_length: 15
d_call: -
clone_size: -

cdr3_nt: TGTGCCAGCAGCTTAGCCCCGTCCCCCCTCCACTTT
cdr3_aa: CASSLAPSPLHF
v_call: TRBV7-2
j_call: TRBJ1-6
cdr3_length: 12
d_call: -
clone_size: -

cdr3_nt: TGTGCCAGCAGTTACGAGATTGGGCAGGGGTATGGCTACACCTTC
cdr3_aa: CASSYEIGQGYGYTF
v_call: TRBV6-5
j_call: TRBJ1-2
cdr3_length: 15
d_call: -
clone_size: -

cdr3_nt: TGTGCCAGCCGAGTAGCGGGCAATCAGCCCCAGCATTTT
cdr3_aa: CASRVAGNQPQHF
v_call: TRBV6-5
j_call: TRBJ1-5
cdr3_length: 13
d_call: -
clone_size: -

cdr3_nt: TGTGCCAGCAGCTTGGGCCAGAGCACAGATACGCAGTATTTT
cdr3_aa: CASSLGQSTDTQYF
v_call: TRBV5-8
j_call: TRBJ2-3
cdr3_length: 14
d_call: -
clone_size: -

cdr3_nt: TGTGCCAGCAGAAGAGCGAACACTGAAGCTTTCTTT
cdr3_aa: CASRRANTEAFF
v_call: TRBV6-5
j_call: TRBJ1-1
cdr3_length: 12
d_call: -
clone_size: -

cdr3_nt: TGTGCCAGCAGCGAGGACAGCTTCCATTCACCCCTCCACTTT
cdr3_aa: CASSEDSFHSPLHF
v_call: TRBV7-9
j_call: TRBJ1-6
cdr3_length: 14
d_call: -
clone_size: -

cdr3_nt: TGTGCCAGCAGCGTAGCGACAGGGGACACAGATACGCAGTATTTT
cdr3_aa: CASSVATGDTDTQYF
v_call: TRBV9
j_call: TRBJ2-3
cdr3_length: 15
d_call: TRBD1
clone_size: -

cdr3_nt: TGTGCCAGCAGTTTATCGGCGAATGGGGTGGGGCCCACATATGGCTACACCTTC
cdr3_aa: CASSLSANGVGPTYGYTF
v_call: TRBV27
j_call: TRBJ1-2
cdr3_length: 18
d_call: -
clone_size: -

cdr3_nt: TGTGCCAGCAGCGTAGTCCCCTCGGGGGGAAACACCATATATTTT
cdr3_aa: CASSVVPSGGNTIYF
v_call: TRBV9
j_call: TRBJ1-3
cdr3_length: 15
d_call: -
clone_size: -

cdr3_nt: TGTGCCAGCAGCCAAGATCGGGGGGTCCGACAGTTCTTC
cdr3_aa: CASSQDRGVRQFF
v_call: TRBV14
j_call: TRBJ2-1
cdr3_length: 13
d_call: TRBD2
clone_size: -

cdr3_nt: TGCGCCAGCAGCCAAGATTTACGGGCGGGCTCCTATAATTCACCCCTCCACTTT
cdr3_aa: CASSQDLRAGSYNSPLHF
v_call: TRBV4-3
j_call: TRBJ1-6
cdr3_length: 18
d_call: -
clone_size: -

cdr3_nt: TGTGCCAGCAGCCACAGTTTAATAGCGGGGACCAGAGATGATACGCAGTATTTT
cdr3_aa: CASSHSLIAGTRDDTQYF
v_call: TRBV4-2
j_call: TRBJ2-3
cdr3_length: 18
d_call: TRBD2
clone_size: once

cdr3_nt: TGTGCCAGCAGCCCCCGACTAACTAGCGGGGGGGCCCAAGAGACCCAGTACTTC
cdr3_aa: CASSPRLTSGGAQETQYF
v_call: TRBV9
j_call: TRBJ2-5
cdr3_length: 18
d_call: TRBD2
clone_size: -